One T cell receptor (beta chain) is described in this entry. The target antigen is unknown. These data come from a study of CD8+ T cells in alopecia areata. Study-wide points: Although TCR sharing was seen in mice, sharing across patients was less clear, possibly for HLA-related reasons.

Following extraction, RNA underwent reverse transcription to cDNA, which served as the sequencing template. Clones were sequenced by immunoSEQ multiplex PCR, and TCRdb holds only the in-frame ones, with some missing. The sample carries about 210,000 clones, around two fifths recorded once. As for treatment: oral pan-JAK inhibitor, 5-10 mg twice daily. From alopecia areata patients, lesional scalp punch biopsies and peripheral blood were collected. The clonotype was recovered from a human donor with alopecia areata. Source: CD4+ T cells sorted from blood, taken between weeks 30 and 35, from a patient treated with tofacitinib.

CDR3 nucleotides: TGTGCCAGCAGTGACTGGGCTCCGGGACAGGGGTATGGCTACACCTTC. Encoded protein: CASSDWAPGQGYGYTF. The chain carries TRBV25-1 and TRBJ1-2, with 10 bases fitting TRBD1. Unmatched junction bases numbered 9, after V lost 3 bases and J lost 5 bases. This CDR3 contains 16 residues. Germline V CDR1 and CDR2: MGHDK, SYGVNS.